The entry that follows covers one TCR beta chain sequence. The sample belongs to a study of control samples from healthy donors and cancer patients. V lost 0 bases, J lost 5 bases, and 8 bases lay in between. The V gene's germline CDR1 is LNHNV and CDR2 YYDKDF (reference sequence). CDR3 length: 14 amino acids. The protocol was immunoSEQ multiplex PCR, while the TCRdb copy is restricted to in-frame clones and leaves out a portion. Here the sample spans some 120,000 clones, about 83% being singletons. The specimen sequenced was blood. The clonotype comes from a man aged 25 to 40 in good health. J is TRBJ1-5 and V is TRBV15; D possibly corresponds to TRBD1 (5 bases). The DNA of the CDR3 is TGTGCCACCAGCAGAGAAGGCAGGGATCAGCCCCAGCATTTT. Translation: CATSREGRDQPQHF.